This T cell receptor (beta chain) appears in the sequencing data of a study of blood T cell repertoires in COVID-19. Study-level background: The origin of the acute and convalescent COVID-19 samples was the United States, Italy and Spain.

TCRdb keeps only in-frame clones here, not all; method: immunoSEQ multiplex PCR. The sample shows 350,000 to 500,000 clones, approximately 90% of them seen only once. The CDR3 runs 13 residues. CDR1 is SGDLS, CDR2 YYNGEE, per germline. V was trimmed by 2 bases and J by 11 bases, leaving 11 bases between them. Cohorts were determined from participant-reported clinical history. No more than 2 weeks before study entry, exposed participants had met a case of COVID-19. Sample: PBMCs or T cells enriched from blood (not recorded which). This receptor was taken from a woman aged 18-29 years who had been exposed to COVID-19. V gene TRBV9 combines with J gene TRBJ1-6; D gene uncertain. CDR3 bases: TGTGCCAGCAGCGTTGGTACTGAGGCACCCCTCCACTTT. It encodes CASSVGTEAPLHF.